Given below is one TCR beta chain in context. The antigen remains unidentified. This sample was included in a study of PD-1 blockade in classical Hodgkin lymphoma. Study-wide results and limits: Newly diagnosed patients were reported to exhibit reduced baseline TCR diversity relative to healthy donors. Before treatment, complete responders showed about the same diversity as newly diagnosed patients.

Specified time point: cycle 4 day 1 (C4D1), after more than five weeks of nivolumab. Relapses following autologous stem cell transplantation were seen in all patients, with brentuximab vedotin exposure varying. The study purified CD4+ T cells from thawed PBMCs using magnetic negative selection. Repertoires were generated with immunoSEQ multiplex PCR, while TCRdb's copy carries only in-frame clones and drops some. This sample has more than 10,000 clones; approximately 83% occur once, and the top ten carry 0.9% to 0.95%. The receptor's source is a human donor with classical Hodgkin lymphoma. This sample comprised CD4+ T cells from blood, obtained before the fourth cycle of nivolumab.

CDR3 coding DNA: TGCGCCAGCAGTAGCGGAGACACAGATACGCAGTATTTT. Encoded protein: CASSSGDTDTQYF. The V and J genes are TRBV4-1 and TRBJ2-3, with D possibly matching TRBD2 (6 bases). Germline CDR1 reads MGHRA; CDR2 reads YSYEKL. V lost 6 bases, J lost 2 bases, and 9 bases lay in between. The CDR3 length is 13 residues.